This T cell receptor beta chain was obtained from a study of CD8 T cells in ankylosing spondylitis. Whole-study results and caveats: Clones that were linked to disease were CD8+ and were relatively rare in peripheral blood. Significant enrichment of disease-linked clones was reported in matched ankylosing spondylitis synovial fluid. Made up of about eight highly homologous variants, a TCR beta motif appeared characteristic of ankylosing spondylitis blood.

Making use of molecular barcodes, quantitative 5'-RACE generated TCR beta libraries. Via MiXCR, TCRdb re-called the 5' RACE reads, giving one row per CDR3 protein. There are over 450,000 distinct CDR3 sequences in the sample; roughly 13% occur only once, and around 6.8% lies in the top ten. From germline, CDR1 is SGHTA and CDR2 FQGNSA. The trim removed 5 bases at V and 5 bases at J, leaving 7 bases unmatched. This CDR3 region has 15 residues. The sample holds many counts of this clonotype. Its antigen is unidentified. Sequences were obtained from blood, either unsorted or a sorted T cell fraction (not recorded which). The rearrangement links TRBV7-2 to TRBJ2-1; TRBD1 aligns across 9 bases. The source of this sequence is a male donor with ankylosing spondylitis. CDR3 region: CASSPWTGANNEQFF. CDR3 sequence (DNA): TGTGCCAGCAGCCCCTGGACAGGGGCAAACAATGAGCAGTTCTTC. Full variable domain (rest looked up from reference TRBV7-2 and TRBJ2-1): GAGVSQSPSNKVTEKGKDVELRCDPISGHTALYWYRQSLGQGLEFLIYFQGNSAPDKSGLPSDRFSAERTGGSVSTLTIQRTQQEDSAVYLCASSPWTGANNEQFFGPGTRLTVL.